These 6 T cell receptor beta chains share one sample of origin, sequenced in a study of blood T cell repertoires in COVID-19. Using immunoSEQ multiplex PCR, the repertoire was profiled, and TCRdb retains in-frame clones only, with some absent. In the table there are roughly 420,000 clones, 88% of which are singletons. Specimen: PBMCs or T cells enriched from blood (not recorded which). These receptors were collected from a woman aged 25 to 45 with acute COVID-19.

The chain is built from TRBV5-6 and TRBJ1-3; D gene unclear. Germline CDR1 is SGHDT and CDR2 is YYEEEE. CDR3 length: 16 amino acids. Between the trimmed V and J ends, which lost 0 bases and 0 bases, there was a span of 10 bases. CDR3 amino acids: CASSLGQVPSGNTIYF. DNA for the CDR3: TGTGCCAGCAGCTTGGGTCAGGTTCCCTCTGGAAACACCATATATTTT.

V usage is TRBV3-1 (or the pseudogene TRBV3-2) and J usage is TRBJ1-6; 9 positions agree with TRBD1. Unmatched junction bases numbered 6, after V lost 4 bases and J lost 11 bases. CDR1 and CDR2 (germline): LGHDT, YNNKEL (reference sequence). This CDR3 spans 14 amino acids. In DNA form, the CDR3 reads TGTGCCAGCAGCCTACGACAGGGGGGGGCACCCCTCCACTTT. Translation: CASSLRQGGAPLHF.

The chain recombines TRBV7-9 with TRBJ1-4, with 7 bases aligning to TRBD1. CDR3 length: 14 amino acids. Unmatched junction bases numbered 4, after V lost 6 bases and J lost 3 bases. Germline-derived CDR1 and CDR2 are SEHNR and FQNEAQ (reference sequence). In DNA, the CDR3 is TGTGCCAGCAGTTCAGGGACAGCTAATGAAAAACTGTTTTTT. It specifies CASSSGTANEKLFF.

The rearrangement links TRBV30 to TRBJ1-2, with 9 bases aligning to TRBD1. This CDR3 has 12 amino acids. Germline CDR1 reads GTSNPN; CDR2 reads SVGIG (reference sequence). After removal of 8 bases from V and 2 bases from J, the junction contained 3 bases not matched to a gene. This CDR3 is CAEGQGNYGYTF. The CDR3, as DNA: TGTGCCGAAGGACAGGGGAACTATGGCTACACCTTC.

The rearrangement uses TRBV2 and TRBJ2-7, with D unresolved. Per the germline V gene, CDR1 is SNHLY and CDR2 is FYNNEI. V lost 6 bases and J lost 3, with 9 bases in between. The CDR3 totals 12 residues. For the CDR3, the DNA is TGTGCCAGCAGCGTACATCTCTACGAGCAGTACTTC. Translated, it gives CASSVHLYEQYF.

The chain is built from TRBV27 and TRBJ2-3; maybe TRBD1 (5 bases). From germline, CDR1 is MNHEY and CDR2 SMNVEV (reference sequence). The length of the CDR3 is 14 residues. V shed 3 bases and J shed 1 base, with 8 bases lying between them. CDR3 nucleotides: TGTGCCAGCAGTTTTCAGACAGGCACAGATACGCAGTATTTT. It encodes CASSFQTGTDTQYF.